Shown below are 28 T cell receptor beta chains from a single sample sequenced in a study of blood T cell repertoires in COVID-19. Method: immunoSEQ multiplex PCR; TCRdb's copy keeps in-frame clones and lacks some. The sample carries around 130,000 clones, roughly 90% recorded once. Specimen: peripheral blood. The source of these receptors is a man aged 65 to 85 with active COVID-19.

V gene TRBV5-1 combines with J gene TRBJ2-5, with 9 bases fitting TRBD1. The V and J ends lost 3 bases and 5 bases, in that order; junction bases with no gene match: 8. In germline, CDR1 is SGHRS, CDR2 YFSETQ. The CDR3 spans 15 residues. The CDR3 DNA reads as TGCGCCAGCAGCTCTGATGGACAGGGGCTGGAGACCCAGTACTTC. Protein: CASSSDGQGLETQYF.

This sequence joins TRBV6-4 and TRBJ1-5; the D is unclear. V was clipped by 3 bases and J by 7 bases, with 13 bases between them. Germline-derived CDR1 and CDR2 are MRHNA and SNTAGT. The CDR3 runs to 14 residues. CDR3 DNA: TGTGCCAGCAGTGAGGCCCCGCTCGCACAGCCCCAGCATTTT. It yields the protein CASSEAPLAQPQHF.

The CDR3 protein is CASSPPPRGRFSYNEQFF. CDR3 nucleotides: TGTGCCAGCTCACCACCACCGCGCGGGAGGTTCTCCTACAATGAGCAGTTCTTC. The chain couples TRBV18 to TRBJ2-1; 8 positions match TRBD2. Germline V gene sequence: CDR1 KGHSH, CDR2 LQKENI. V lost 0 bases to trimming and J lost 0 bases; unmatched junction nucleotides: 7. The CDR3 has 18 amino acids.

CDR3 protein: CASSFAGAGGFYEQYF. The CDR3 nucleotides are TGTGCCAGCAGCTTTGCTGGAGCGGGAGGTTTTTACGAGCAGTACTTC. V gene TRBV12-1 combines with J gene TRBJ2-7; TRBD2, the table's D call, was not compared with the DNA. TRBV12-1 is tagged as a pseudogene. The CDR3 runs to 16 residues.

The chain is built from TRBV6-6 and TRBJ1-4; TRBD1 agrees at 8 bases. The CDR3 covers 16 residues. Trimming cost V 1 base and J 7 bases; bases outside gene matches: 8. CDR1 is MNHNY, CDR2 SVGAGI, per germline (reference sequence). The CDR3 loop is CASSYFMTGEGEKLFF. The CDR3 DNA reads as TGTGCCAGCAGTTACTTTATGACAGGGGAGGGTGAAAAACTGTTTTTT.

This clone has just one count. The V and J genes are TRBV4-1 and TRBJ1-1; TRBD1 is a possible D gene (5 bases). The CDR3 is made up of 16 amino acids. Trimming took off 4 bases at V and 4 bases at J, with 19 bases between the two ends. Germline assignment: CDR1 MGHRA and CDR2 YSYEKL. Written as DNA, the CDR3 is TGCGCCAGCAGCCGAACCCCGGGGGAAAAGAGCACTGAAGCTTTCTTT. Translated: CASSRTPGEKSTEAFF.

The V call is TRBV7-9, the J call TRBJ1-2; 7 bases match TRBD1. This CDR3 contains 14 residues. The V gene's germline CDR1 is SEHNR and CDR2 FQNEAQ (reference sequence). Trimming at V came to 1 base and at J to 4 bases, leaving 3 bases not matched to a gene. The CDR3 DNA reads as TGTGCCAGCAGCTTAGGGGACAGAGCCTATGGCTACACCTTC. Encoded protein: CASSLGDRAYGYTF.

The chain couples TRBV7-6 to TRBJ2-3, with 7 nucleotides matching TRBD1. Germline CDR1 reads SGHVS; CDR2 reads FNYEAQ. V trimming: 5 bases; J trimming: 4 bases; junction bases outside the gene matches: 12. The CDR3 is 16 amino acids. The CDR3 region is CASSPRRQGSPDTQYF. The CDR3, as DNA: TGTGCCAGCAGCCCAAGAAGACAGGGTTCCCCAGATACGCAGTATTTT.

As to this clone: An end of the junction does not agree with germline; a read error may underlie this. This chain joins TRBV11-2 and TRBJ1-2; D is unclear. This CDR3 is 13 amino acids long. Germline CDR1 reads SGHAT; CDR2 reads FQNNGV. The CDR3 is CASSLEQGRLKNF. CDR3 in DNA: TGTGCCAGCAGCTTAGAACAAGGCAGACTCAAAAATTTC.

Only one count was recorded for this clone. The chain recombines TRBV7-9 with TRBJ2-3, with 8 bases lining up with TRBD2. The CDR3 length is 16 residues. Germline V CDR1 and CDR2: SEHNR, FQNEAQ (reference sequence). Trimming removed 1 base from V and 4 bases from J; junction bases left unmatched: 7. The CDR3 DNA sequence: TGTGCCAGCAGCTTAGGGATGGCGGGAGGCCCAGATACGCAGTATTTT. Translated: CASSLGMAGGPDTQYF.

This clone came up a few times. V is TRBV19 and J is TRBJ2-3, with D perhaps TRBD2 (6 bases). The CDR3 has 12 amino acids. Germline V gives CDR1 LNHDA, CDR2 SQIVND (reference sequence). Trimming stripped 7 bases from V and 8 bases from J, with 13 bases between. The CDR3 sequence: CASIGEEGTQYF. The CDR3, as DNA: TGTGCCAGTATAGGAGAGGAGGGTACGCAGTATTTT.

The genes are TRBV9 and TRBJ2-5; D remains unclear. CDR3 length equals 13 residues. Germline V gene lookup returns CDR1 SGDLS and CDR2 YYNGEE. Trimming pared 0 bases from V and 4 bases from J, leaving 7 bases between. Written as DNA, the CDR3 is TGTGCCAGCAGCGTAGATCCCTCAGAGACCCAGTACTTC. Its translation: CASSVDPSETQYF.

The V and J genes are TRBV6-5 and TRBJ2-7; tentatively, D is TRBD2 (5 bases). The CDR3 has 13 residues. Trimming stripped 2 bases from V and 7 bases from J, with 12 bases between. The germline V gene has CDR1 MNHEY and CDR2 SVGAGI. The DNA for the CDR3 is TGTGCCAGCAGTTACGGTCAGCCGGGGGAGCAGTACTTC. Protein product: CASSYGQPGEQYF.

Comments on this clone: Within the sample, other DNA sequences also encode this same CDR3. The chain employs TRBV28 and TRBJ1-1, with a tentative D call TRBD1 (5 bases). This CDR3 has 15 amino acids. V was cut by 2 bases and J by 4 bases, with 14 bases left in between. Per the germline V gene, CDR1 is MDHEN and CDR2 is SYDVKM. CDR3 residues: CASSLRGQGGTEAFF. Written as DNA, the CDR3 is TGTGCCAGCAGTTTAAGAGGGCAGGGAGGCACTGAAGCTTTCTTT.

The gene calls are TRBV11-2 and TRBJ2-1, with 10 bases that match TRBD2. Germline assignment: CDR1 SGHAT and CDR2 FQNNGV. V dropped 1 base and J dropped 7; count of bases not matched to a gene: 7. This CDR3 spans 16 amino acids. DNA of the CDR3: TGTGCCAGCAGCTTAGCCCCCCTAGCGGGAGTTAATGAGCAGTTCTTC. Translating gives CASSLAPLAGVNEQFF.

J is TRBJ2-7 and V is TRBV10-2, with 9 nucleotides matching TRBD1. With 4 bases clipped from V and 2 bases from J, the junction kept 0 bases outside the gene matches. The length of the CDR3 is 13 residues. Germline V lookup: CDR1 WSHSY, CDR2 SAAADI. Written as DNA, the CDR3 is TGCGCCAGCAGTGGGACAGGGGCCTACGAGCAGTACTTC. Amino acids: CASSGTGAYEQYF.

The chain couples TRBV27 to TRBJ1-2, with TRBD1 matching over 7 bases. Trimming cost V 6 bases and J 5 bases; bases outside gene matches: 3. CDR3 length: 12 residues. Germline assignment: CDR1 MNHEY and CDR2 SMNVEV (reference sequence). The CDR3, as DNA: TGTGCCAGCAGAGCGACAGGGTATGGCTACACCTTC. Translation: CASRATGYGYTF.

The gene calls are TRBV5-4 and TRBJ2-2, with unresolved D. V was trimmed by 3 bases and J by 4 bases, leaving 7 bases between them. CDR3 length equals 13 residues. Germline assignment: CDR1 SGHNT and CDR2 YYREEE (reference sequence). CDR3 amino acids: CASSSRSTGELFF. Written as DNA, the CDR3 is TGTGCCAGCAGCTCGCGTTCCACCGGGGAGCTGTTTTTT.

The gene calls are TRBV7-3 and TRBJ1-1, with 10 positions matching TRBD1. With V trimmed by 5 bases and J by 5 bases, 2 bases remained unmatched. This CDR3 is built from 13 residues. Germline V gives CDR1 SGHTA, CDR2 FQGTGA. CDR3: CASSLDRGTEAFF. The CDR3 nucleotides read TGTGCCAGCAGCCTGGACAGGGGGACTGAAGCTTTCTTT.

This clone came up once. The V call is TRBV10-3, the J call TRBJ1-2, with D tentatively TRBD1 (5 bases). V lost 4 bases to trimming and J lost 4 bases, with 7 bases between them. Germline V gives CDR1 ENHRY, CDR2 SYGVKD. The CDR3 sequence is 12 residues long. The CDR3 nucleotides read TGTGCCATCAGTGCCGACAGCTATGGCTACACCTTC. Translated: CAISADSYGYTF.

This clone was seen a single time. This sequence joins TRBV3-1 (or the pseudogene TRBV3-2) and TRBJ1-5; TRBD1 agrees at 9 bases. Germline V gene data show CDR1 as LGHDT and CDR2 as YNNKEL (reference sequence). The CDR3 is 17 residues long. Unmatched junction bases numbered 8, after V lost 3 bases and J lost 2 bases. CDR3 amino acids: CASSQWGQGSGNQPQHF. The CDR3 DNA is TGTGCCAGCAGCCAGTGGGGACAGGGCTCTGGCAATCAGCCCCAGCATTTT.

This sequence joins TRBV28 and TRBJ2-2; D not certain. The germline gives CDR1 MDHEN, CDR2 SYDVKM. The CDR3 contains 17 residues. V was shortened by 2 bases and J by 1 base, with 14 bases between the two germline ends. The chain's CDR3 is CASSLGVIARNTGELFF. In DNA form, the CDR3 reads TGTGCCAGCAGTTTAGGTGTGATAGCCAGGAACACCGGGGAGCTGTTTTTT. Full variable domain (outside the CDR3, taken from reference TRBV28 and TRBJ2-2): DVKVTQSSRYLVKRTGEKVFLECVQDMDHENMFWYRQDPGLGLRLIYFSYDVKMKEKGDIPEGYSVSREKKERFSLILESASTNQTSMYLCASSLGVIARNTGELFFGEGSRLTVL.

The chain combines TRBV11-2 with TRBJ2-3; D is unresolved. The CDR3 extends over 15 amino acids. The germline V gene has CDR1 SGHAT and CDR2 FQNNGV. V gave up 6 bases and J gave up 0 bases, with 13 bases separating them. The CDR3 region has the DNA TGTGCCAGCAGGGCCGCGGTCCCTAGCACAGATACGCAGTATTTT. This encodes CASRAAVPSTDTQYF. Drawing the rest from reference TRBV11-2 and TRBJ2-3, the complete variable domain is EAGVAQSPRYKIIEKRQSVAFWCNPISGHATLYWYQQILGQGPKLLIQFQNNGVVDDSQLPKDRFSAERLKGVDSTLKIQPAKLEDSAVYLCASRAAVPSTDTQYFGPGTRLTVL.

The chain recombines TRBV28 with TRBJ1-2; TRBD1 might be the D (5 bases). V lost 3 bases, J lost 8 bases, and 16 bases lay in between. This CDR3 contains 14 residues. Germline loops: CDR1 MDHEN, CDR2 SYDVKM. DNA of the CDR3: TGTGCCAGCAGTTTCTTGGCAGGGCGGTCGGGCTACACCTTC. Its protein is CASSFLAGRSGYTF.

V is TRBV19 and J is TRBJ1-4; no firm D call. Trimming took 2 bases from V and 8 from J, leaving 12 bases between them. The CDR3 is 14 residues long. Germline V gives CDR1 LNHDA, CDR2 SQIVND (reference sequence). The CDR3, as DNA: TGTGCCAGTAGTATAACGACACGTCCCGAAAAACTGTTTTTT. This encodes CASSITTRPEKLFF.

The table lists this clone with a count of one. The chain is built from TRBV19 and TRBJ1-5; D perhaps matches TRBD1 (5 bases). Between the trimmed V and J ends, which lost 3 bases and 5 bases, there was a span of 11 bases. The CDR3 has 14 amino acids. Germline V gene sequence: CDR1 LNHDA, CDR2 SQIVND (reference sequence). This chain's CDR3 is CASSIFRDYQPQHF. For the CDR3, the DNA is TGTGCCAGTAGTATTTTCAGGGACTATCAGCCCCAGCATTTT.

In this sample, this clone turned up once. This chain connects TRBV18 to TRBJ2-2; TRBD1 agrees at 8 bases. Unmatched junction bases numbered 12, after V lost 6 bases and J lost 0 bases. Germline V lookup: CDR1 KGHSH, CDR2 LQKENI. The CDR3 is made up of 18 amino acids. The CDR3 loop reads CASSRTQGARPNTGELFF. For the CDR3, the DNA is TGTGCCAGCTCTCGAACCCAGGGGGCGAGACCGAACACCGGGGAGCTGTTTTTT.

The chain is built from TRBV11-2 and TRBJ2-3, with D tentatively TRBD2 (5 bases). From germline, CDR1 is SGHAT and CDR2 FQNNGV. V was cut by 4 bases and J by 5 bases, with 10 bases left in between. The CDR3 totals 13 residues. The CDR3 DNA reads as TGTGCCAGCAGCTCTGGACTTGGAGATACGCAGTATTTT. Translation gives CASSSGLGDTQYF.